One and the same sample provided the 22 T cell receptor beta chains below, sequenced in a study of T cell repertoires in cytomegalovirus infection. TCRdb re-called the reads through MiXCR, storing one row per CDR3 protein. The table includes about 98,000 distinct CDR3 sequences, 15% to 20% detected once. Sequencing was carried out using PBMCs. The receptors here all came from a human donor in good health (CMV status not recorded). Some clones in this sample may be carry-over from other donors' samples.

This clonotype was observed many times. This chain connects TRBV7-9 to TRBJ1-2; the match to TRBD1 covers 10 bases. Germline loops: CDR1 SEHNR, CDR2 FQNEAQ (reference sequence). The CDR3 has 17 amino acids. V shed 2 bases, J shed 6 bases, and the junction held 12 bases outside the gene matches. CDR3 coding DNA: TGTGCCAGCAGCTTATATCTGGACAGGGGGAGGAAAGATGGCTACACCTTC. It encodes CASSLYLDRGRKDGYTF.

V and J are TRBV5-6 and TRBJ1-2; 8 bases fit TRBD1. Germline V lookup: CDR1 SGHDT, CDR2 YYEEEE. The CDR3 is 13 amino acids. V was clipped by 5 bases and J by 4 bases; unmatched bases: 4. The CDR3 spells CASRYDRGYGYTF. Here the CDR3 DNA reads TGTGCCAGCAGATACGACAGGGGCTATGGCTACACCTTC.

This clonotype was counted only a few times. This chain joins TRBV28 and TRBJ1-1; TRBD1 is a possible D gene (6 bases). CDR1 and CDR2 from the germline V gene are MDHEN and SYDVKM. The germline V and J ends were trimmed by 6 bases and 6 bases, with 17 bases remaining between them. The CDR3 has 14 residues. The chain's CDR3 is CASREQGGRAEAFF. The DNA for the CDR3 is TGTGCCAGCAGAGAACAGGGAGGCCGAGCTGAAGCTTTCTTT.

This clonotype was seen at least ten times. CDR3: CASSRGDEQFF. The CDR3 DNA sequence: TGTGCCAGCAGTCGGGGGGATGAGCAGTTCTTC. The chain couples TRBV7-2 to TRBJ2-1; 7 bases fit TRBD2. J gave up 8 bases and V 6 bases, and 1 base lay outside the gene matches. CDR3 size: 11 residues. Germline V gene data show CDR1 as SGHTA and CDR2 as FQGNSA.

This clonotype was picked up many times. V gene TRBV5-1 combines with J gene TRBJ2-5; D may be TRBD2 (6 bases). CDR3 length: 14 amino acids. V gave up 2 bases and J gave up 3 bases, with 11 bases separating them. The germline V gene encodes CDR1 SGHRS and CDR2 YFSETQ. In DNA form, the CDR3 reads TGCGCCAGCAGCTTCCCTAGCGCTGAAGAGACCCAGTACTTC. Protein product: CASSFPSAEETQYF.

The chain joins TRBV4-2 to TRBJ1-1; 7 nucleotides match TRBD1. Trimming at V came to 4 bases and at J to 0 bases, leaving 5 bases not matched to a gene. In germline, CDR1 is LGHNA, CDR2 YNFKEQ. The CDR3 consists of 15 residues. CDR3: CASSRETGLNTEAFF. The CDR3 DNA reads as TGTGCCAGCAGCCGAGAGACAGGGTTGAACACTGAAGCTTTCTTT.

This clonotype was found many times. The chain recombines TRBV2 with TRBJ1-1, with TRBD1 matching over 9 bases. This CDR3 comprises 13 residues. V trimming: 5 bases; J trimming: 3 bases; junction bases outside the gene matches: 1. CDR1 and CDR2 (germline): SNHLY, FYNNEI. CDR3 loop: CASSRTGDTEAFF. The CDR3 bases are TGTGCCAGCAGTCGGACAGGGGACACTGAAGCTTTCTTT.

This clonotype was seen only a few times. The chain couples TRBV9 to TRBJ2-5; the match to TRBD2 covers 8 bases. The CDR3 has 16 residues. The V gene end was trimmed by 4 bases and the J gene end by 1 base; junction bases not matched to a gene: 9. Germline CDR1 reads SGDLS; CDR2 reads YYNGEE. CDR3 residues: CASSPQRGHLQETQYF. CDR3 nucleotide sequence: TGTGCCAGCAGCCCCCAGCGGGGGCATCTCCAAGAGACCCAGTACTTC.

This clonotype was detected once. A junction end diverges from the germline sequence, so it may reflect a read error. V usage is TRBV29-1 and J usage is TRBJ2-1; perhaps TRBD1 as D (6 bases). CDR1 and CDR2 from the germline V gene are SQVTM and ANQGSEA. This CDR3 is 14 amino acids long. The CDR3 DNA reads TGCAGCGTTGCAGGGGCGAGCTCCTACAATGAGAAGTTCTTC. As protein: CSVAGASSYNEKFF.

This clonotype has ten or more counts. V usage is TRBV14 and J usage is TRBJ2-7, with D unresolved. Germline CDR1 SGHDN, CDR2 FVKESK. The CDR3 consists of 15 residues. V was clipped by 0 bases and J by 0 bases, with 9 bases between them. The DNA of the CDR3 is TGTGCCAGCAGCCAAGAAGGAATGCCCTCCTACGAGCAGTACTTC. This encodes CASSQEGMPSYEQYF.

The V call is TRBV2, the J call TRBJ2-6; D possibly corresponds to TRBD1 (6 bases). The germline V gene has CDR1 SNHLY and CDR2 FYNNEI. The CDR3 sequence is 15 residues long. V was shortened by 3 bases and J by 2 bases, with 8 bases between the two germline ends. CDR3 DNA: TGTGCCAGCAGTGATTCAGGGGCTGGGGCCAACGTCCTGACTTTC. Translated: CASSDSGAGANVLTF.

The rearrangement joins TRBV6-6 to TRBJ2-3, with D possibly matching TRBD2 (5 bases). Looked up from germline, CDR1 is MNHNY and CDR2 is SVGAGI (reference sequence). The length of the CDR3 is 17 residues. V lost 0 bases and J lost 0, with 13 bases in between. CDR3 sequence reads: CASSYSTRGSSTDTQYF. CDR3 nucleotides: TGTGCCAGCAGTTACTCGACTCGGGGTTCTAGCACAGATACGCAGTATTTT.

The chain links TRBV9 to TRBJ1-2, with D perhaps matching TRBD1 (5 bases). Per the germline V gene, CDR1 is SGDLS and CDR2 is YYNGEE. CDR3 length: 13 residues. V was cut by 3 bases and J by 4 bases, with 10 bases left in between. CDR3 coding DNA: TGTGCCAGCAGCGACCGGGACGCCTATGGCTACACCTTC. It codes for CASSDRDAYGYTF.

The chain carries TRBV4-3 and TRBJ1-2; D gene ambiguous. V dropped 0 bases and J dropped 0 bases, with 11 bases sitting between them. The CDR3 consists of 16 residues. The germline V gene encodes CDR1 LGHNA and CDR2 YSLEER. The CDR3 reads CASSQESAVANYGYTF. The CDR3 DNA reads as TGCGCCAGCAGCCAAGAATCAGCCGTCGCTAACTATGGCTACACCTTC.

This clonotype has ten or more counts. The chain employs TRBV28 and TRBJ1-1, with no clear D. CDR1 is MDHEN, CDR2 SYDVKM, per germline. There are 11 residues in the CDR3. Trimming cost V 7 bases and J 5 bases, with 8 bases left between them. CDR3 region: CASTQRTEAFF. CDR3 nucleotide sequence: TGTGCCAGCACCCAGAGGACTGAAGCTTTCTTT.

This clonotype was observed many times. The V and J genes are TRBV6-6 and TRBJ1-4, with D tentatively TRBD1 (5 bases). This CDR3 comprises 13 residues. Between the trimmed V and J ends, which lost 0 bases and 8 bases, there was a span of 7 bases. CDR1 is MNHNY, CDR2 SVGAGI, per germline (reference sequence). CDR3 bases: TGTGCCAGCAGTTACTCGAGGGGAGAAAAACTGTTTTTT. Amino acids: CASSYSRGEKLFF.

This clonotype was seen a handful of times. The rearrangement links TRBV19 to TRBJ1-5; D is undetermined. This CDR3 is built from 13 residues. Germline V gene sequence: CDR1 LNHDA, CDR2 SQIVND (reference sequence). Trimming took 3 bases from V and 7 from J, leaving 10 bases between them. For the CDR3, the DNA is TGTGCCAGTAGTATTGGAGGTCTCCAGCCCCAGCATTTT. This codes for CASSIGGLQPQHF.

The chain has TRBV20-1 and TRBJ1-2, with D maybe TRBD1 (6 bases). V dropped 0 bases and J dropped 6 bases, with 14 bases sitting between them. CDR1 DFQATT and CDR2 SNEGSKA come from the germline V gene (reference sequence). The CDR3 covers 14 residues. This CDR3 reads CSARDSGGRDGYTF. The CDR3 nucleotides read TGCAGTGCTAGAGATTCTGGGGGGCGGGATGGCTACACCTTC.

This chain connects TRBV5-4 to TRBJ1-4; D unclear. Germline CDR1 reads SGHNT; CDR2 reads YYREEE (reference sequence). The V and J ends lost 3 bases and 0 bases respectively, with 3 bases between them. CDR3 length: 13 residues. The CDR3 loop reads CASSSPTNEKLFF. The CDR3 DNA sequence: TGTGCCAGCAGCTCACCAACTAATGAAAAACTGTTTTTT.

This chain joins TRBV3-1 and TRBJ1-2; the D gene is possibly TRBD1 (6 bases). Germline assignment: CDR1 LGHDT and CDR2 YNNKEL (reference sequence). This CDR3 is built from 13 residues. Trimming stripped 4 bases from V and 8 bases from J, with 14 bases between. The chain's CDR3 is CASSLRWTVGYTF. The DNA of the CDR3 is TGTGCCAGCAGCCTCAGGTGGACAGTAGGCTACACCTTC.

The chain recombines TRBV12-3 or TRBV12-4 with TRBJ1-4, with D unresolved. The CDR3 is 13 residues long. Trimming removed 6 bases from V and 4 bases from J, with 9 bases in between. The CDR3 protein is CASRRGHNEKLFF. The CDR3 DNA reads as TGTGCCAGCAGACGAGGGCATAATGAAAAACTGTTTTTT.

The DNA of the CDR3 is TGCAGTGCCCTGGACAGGGGCGAAAAACTGTTTTTT. It encodes CSALDRGEKLFF. The J gene is TRBJ1-4, the V gene TRBV20-1; 9 nucleotides match TRBD1. Germline trimming cut 6 bases from V and 8 bases from J; bases unmatched to any gene: 4. Germline-derived CDR1 and CDR2 are DFQATT and SNEGSKA (reference sequence). The CDR3 runs 12 residues.